This T cell receptor (beta chain) emerged from a study of blood T cell repertoires in COVID-19. Study overall: Whether acute or convalescent, the COVID-19 samples came from the United States, Italy and Spain. From T cells, B-cell-depleted T cells, or PBMCs came the material, which was cDNA or gDNA.

The CDR3 length is 13 residues. V was trimmed by 7 bases and J by 7 bases, leaving 13 bases between them. Those who participated ranged in age from 18 to 89 years and resided in some 24 US areas. Source study methods: Reference gene primer amplification gave estimated nucleated cell counts. The assay was immunoSEQ multiplex PCR, and TCRdb's table has in-frame clones only and misses some. The DNA gave D and trimming, while V, J and clone size come from that table. In the table there are under 250,000 clones, approximately 85% of which are singletons. Sequenced: PBMCs or T cells enriched from blood (not recorded which). This clonotype originated in a woman aged 45 to 65 with acute COVID-19. The chain recombines TRBV12-3 or TRBV12-4 with TRBJ2-2, with a weak D call TRBD2 (6 bases). In DNA form, the CDR3 reads TGTGCCAGCACCCCGGGAGTTAGCGGGGAGCTGTTTTTT. Amino acid sequence: CASTPGVSGELFF.